This T cell receptor beta chain was sequenced for a study of blood T cells in healthy people across ages. This clonotype has a count of ten or more. Antigen specificity is unknown. Points from the study as a whole: The donors' CMV status was not determined, possibly confounding changes in expanded clonotypes.

Together with a sample-barcoded 5' primer, a J-beta primer mix was included in a second PCR lasting about 7 to 11 cycles. All samples yielded 2.5 million or more CDR3-containing paired-end reads. One entry per CDR3 protein results from TCRdb running MiXCR on the 5' RACE reads. Of more than 800,000 distinct CDR3 sequences listed, 45% are singletons. CDR3 size: 17 residues. Germline values: CDR1 MDHEN, CDR2 SYDVKM. J was trimmed by 0 bases and V by 6 bases; bases with no gene match: 10. Drawing of peripheral blood yielded 7.5 to 10 milliliters from each donor. Source material: blood. The sequence was collected from a woman aged 55-75 years in good health. V and J are TRBV28 and TRBJ2-5; 10 bases line up with TRBD1. DNA of the CDR3: TGTGCCAGCAGGCCTCCGGGACAGGGGACCCACCAAGAGACCCAGTACTTC. The encoded protein is CASRPPGQGTHQETQYF.